Listed here are 25 T cell receptor beta chains from one sample, sequenced in a study of Graves' ophthalmopathy and Graves' hyperthyroidism. Scientists amplified the TCR beta CDR3 regions from RNA transcripts. First-round RT-PCR with HTBI primers preceded a second-round multiplex PCR. Using its own MiXCR run on the multiplex PCR reads, TCRdb lists one record per CDR3 protein. The table records around 670,000 distinct CDR3 sequences, around 40% of them present only once. The sequencing sample was made of peripheral blood. These receptors originate from an adult man with Graves' ophthalmopathy.

The DNA for the CDR3 is TGTGCCAGCAGCACGGGACAGGGGGCTAGTGAAGCTTTCTTT. This encodes CASSTGQGASEAFF. V usage is TRBV2 and J usage is TRBJ1-1; 12 bases align to TRBD1. The V and J ends lost 6 bases and 7 bases, in that order; junction bases with no gene match: 6. The CDR3 has 14 residues. Germline-derived CDR1 and CDR2 are SNHLY and FYNNEI.

This clonotype was counted a few times. The V and J genes are TRBV12-5 and TRBJ1-2; 7 bases align to TRBD1. The CDR3 spans 14 residues. With 1 base clipped from V and 8 bases from J, the junction kept 7 bases outside the gene matches. Germline assignment: CDR1 LGHNT and CDR2 FRNRAP. This CDR3 is CASGLGQGPGGYTF. The CDR3 DNA sequence: TGTGCTAGTGGTTTGGGACAGGGACCGGGGGGCTACACCTTC.

This clonotype was recorded a few times. The chain is built from TRBV12-3 or TRBV12-4 and TRBJ2-7; TRBD1 agrees at 11 bases. The CDR3 length is 14 residues. Trimming cost V 8 bases and J 4 bases; bases outside gene matches: 7. The CDR3 here is CASLPDRGPYEQYF. CDR3 DNA sequence: TGTGCCAGCCTACCGGACAGGGGGCCGTACGAGCAGTACTTC.

This clonotype turned up a few times. This chain uses TRBV11-3 with TRBJ2-7; perhaps TRBD2 as D (5 bases). Germline V gives CDR1 SGHNT, CDR2 YENEEA. V was trimmed by 7 bases and J by 3 bases, leaving 13 bases between them. The CDR3 totals 13 residues. The CDR3 spells CASTEDSNYEQYF. The CDR3, as DNA: TGTGCCAGCACCGAGGACTCTAACTACGAGCAGTACTTC.

The chain is built from TRBV6-1 and TRBJ1-2, with TRBD1 identical over 7 bases. The CDR3 runs to 13 residues. V was pared by 5 bases and J by 5 bases, with 5 bases of the junction left unmatched. The germline V gene has CDR1 MNHNS and CDR2 SASEGT. In nucleotides, the CDR3 is TGTGCCAGCAGTCGCGACAGGGAATATGGCTACACCTTC. Encoded protein: CASSRDREYGYTF.

This clonotype was counted at least ten times. The chain uses TRBV12-3 or TRBV12-4 and TRBJ2-5; D is unresolved. This CDR3 has 13 amino acids. Trimming cost V 5 bases and J 6 bases, with 13 bases left between them. This CDR3 reads CASSASGRKTQYF. The CDR3 DNA sequence: TGTGCCAGCAGTGCGTCCGGGCGGAAGACCCAGTACTTC.

This clonotype was counted ten times or more. The rearrangement joins TRBV2 to TRBJ2-5; 11 positions match TRBD2. This CDR3 is 15 amino acids long. After removal of 7 bases from V and 4 bases from J, the junction contained 8 bases not matched to a gene. CDR1 and CDR2 from the germline V gene are SNHLY and FYNNEI. The CDR3: CASTVAGGLGETQYF. DNA of the CDR3: TGTGCCAGCACCGTAGCGGGGGGGCTAGGAGAGACCCAGTACTTC. Based on the CDR3 plus reference TRBV2 and TRBJ2-5, the full variable domain is EPEVTQTPSHQVTQMGQEVILRCVPISNHLYFYWYRQILGQKVEFLVSFYNNEISEKSEIFDDQFSVERPDGSNFTLKIRSTKLEDSAMYFCASTVAGGLGETQYFGPGTRLLVL.

V gene TRBV30 combines with J gene TRBJ2-7; D possibly uses TRBD1 or TRBD2 (5 bases each). CDR3 length: 16 residues. Trimming shortened V by 0 bases and J by 5 bases, and 20 bases separated the two germline ends. Germline assignment: CDR1 GTSNPN and CDR2 SVGIG (reference sequence). The CDR3 region is CAWSVQYWGSVHEQYF. The CDR3 DNA reads as TGTGCCTGGAGTGTACAGTACTGGGGGTCGGTGCACGAGCAGTACTTC.

This clonotype was observed many times. V gene TRBV14 combines with J gene TRBJ1-4, with 7 positions matching TRBD1. The CDR3 covers 16 residues. The ends lost 0 bases at V and 7 bases at J; junction bases unmatched: 8. Looked up from germline, CDR1 is SGHDN and CDR2 is FVKESK. DNA for the CDR3: TGTGCCAGCAGCCAAGAAGTGACAGGGTATCGTGAAAAACTGTTTTTT. It specifies CASSQEVTGYREKLFF. Complete variable domain (other parts from reference TRBV14 and TRBJ1-4): EAGVTQFPSHSVIEKGQTVTLRCDPISGHDNLYWYRRVMGKEIKFLLHFVKESKQDESGMPNNRFLAERTGGTYSTLKVQPAELEDSGVYFCASSQEVTGYREKLFFGSGTQLSVL.

The CDR3 DNA reads as TGTGCCAGCAGTCCGCGCCAGACTGAAGCTTTCTTT. It is translated as CASSPRQTEAFF. The V and J genes are TRBV28 and TRBJ1-1; D gene unclear. Between the trimmed V and J ends, which lost 5 bases and 5 bases, there was a span of 9 bases. The CDR3 length is 12 residues. Germline assignment: CDR1 MDHEN and CDR2 SYDVKM.

This clonotype was recorded at least ten times. The chain recombines TRBV19 with TRBJ1-4; D is possibly TRBD1 (5 bases). Germline CDR1 is LNHDA and CDR2 is SQIVND (reference sequence). Trimming shortened V by 5 bases and J by 6 bases, and 16 bases separated the two germline ends. The CDR3 covers 15 residues. CDR3 protein: CASSDGRGGDEKLFF. The CDR3, as DNA: TGTGCCAGTAGTGACGGACGAGGAGGGGATGAAAAACTGTTTTTT. Complete variable domain (other parts from reference TRBV19 and TRBJ1-4): DGGITQSPKYLFRKEGQNVTLSCEQNLNHDAMYWYRQDPGQGLRLIYYSQIVNDFQKGDIAEGYSVSREKKESFPLTVTSAQKNPTAFYLCASSDGRGGDEKLFFGSGTQLSVL.

The chain couples TRBV12-3 or TRBV12-4 to TRBJ2-5; D may be TRBD2 (6 bases). V lost 10 bases and J lost 4, with 16 bases in between. This CDR3 has 13 residues. This chain's CDR3 is CATQPPAGETQYF. The DNA of the CDR3 is TGTGCCACCCAACCCCCAGCGGGAGAGACCCAGTACTTC.

This clonotype appeared many times. The chain carries TRBV15 and TRBJ2-7; unclear D gene. Germline lookup yields CDR1 LNHNV and CDR2 YYDKDF (reference sequence). The ends were cut back, 0 bases at V and 5 bases at J, with 8 bases in the middle. The CDR3 is 13 amino acids. The CDR3 DNA sequence: TGTGCCACCAGCAGAGATTTGAGCCACGAGCAGTACTTC. It codes for CATSRDLSHEQYF. The variable domain in full, with the rest retrieved from reference TRBV15 and TRBJ2-7, is DAMVIQNPRYQVTQFGKPVTLSCSQTLNHNVMYWYQQKSSQAPKLLFHYYDKDFNNEADTPDNFQSRRPNTSFCFLDIRSPGLGDTAMYLCATSRDLSHEQYFGPGTRLTVT.

This clonotype was seen a few times. The rearrangement links TRBV4-1 to TRBJ2-7; weak D call: TRBD1 (6 bases). Trimming removed 1 base from V and 4 bases from J, with 14 bases in between. CDR1 MGHRA and CDR2 YSYEKL come from the germline V gene. The CDR3 has 15 residues. For the CDR3, the DNA is TGCGCCAGCAGCCAAGGGCCGTGGGGGCCTTACGAGCAGTACTTC. Its protein product is CASSQGPWGPYEQYF.

This clonotype was seen a handful of times. The CDR3 DNA reads TGTGCCAGCAATATACGAGCGACAGGGGGTTATTCACCCCTCCACTTT. Its translation: CASNIRATGGYSPLHF. The chain uses TRBV2 and TRBJ1-6, with 9 bases matching TRBD1. In germline, CDR1 is SNHLY, CDR2 FYNNEI. The CDR3 runs 16 residues. The V gene end was trimmed by 7 bases and the J gene end by 8 bases; junction bases not matched to a gene: 12.

This clonotype was counted many times. V usage is TRBV19 and J usage is TRBJ1-4; no clear D. V was trimmed by 3 bases and J by 7 bases, leaving 12 bases between them. This CDR3 comprises 14 residues. Germline V gene data show CDR1 as LNHDA and CDR2 as SQIVND (reference sequence). The CDR3 sequence: CASSIGRRAEKLFF. The CDR3 DNA sequence: TGTGCCAGTAGTATCGGGCGGCGTGCTGAAAAACTGTTTTTT.

This clonotype appeared many times. V is TRBV2 and J is TRBJ2-7; D is undetermined. The CDR3 has 13 amino acids. The V end lost 4 bases, the J end lost 7 bases, and 14 bases lay between the germline ends. Per germline, CDR1 SNHLY and CDR2 FYNNEI. CDR3 protein: CASSGLGVGEQYF. CDR3 coding DNA: TGTGCCAGCAGTGGCCTCGGTGTGGGGGAGCAGTACTTC.

This clonotype was observed many times. Here the CDR3 DNA reads TGTGCCAGCAGCCCGCGACCCATATCGGAGACCCAGTACTTC. Encoded protein: CASSPRPISETQYF. This chain uses TRBV7-6 with TRBJ2-5; D uncertain. CDR3 size: 14 residues. Germline V lookup: CDR1 SGHVS, CDR2 FNYEAQ. V was trimmed by 5 bases and J by 5 bases, leaving 15 bases between them. The whole variable domain, remainder taken from reference TRBV7-6 and TRBJ2-5, is GAGVSQSPRYKVTKRGQDVALRCDPISGHVSLYWYRQALGQGPEFLTYFNYEAQQDKSGLPNDRFSAERPEGSISTLTIQRTEQRDSAMYRCASSPRPISETQYFGPGTRLLVL.

This chain uses TRBV29-1 with TRBJ2-7; D unresolved. Germline CDR1 reads SQVTM; CDR2 reads ANQGSEA. The CDR3 runs to 11 residues. The ends were cut back, 6 bases at V and 3 bases at J, with 9 bases in the middle. This CDR3 reads CSVVTGYEQYF. In nucleotides, the CDR3 is TGCAGCGTGGTGACCGGCTACGAGCAGTACTTC.

This clonotype came up once. With a much larger clone just one base away, this may be a read error. This sequence joins TRBV7-9 and TRBJ2-2; D remains unclear. Germline-derived CDR1 and CDR2 are SEHNR and FQNEAQ (reference sequence). V lost 1 base and J lost 5, with 14 bases in between. The CDR3 length is 16 residues. The CDR3 region is CASSLDPGEATGELFF. DNA for the CDR3: TGTGCCAGCAGCTTAGACCCAGGTGAAGCAACCGGGGAGCTGTTTTTT.

This clonotype has a handful of counts. The chain recombines TRBV6-2 or TRBV6-3 with TRBJ1-2; D is perhaps TRBD1 (5 bases). Trimming took off 5 bases at V and 0 bases at J, with 13 bases between the two ends. The length of the CDR3 is 15 residues. The germline CDR1 and CDR2 sequences are MNHEY and SVGEGT. The CDR3 nucleotides read TGTGCCAGCAGTCACACAGGACCTTCTAACTATGGCTACACCTTC. Amino acids: CASSHTGPSNYGYTF.

This clonotype was detected once. The chain couples TRBV24-1 to TRBJ1-2; 7 bases align to TRBD1. Trimming took 11 bases from V and 1 from J; bases not matched to a gene: 6. The CDR3 totals 13 residues. The germline gives CDR1 KGHDR, CDR2 SFDVKD. The CDR3 protein is CAMTGFDNYGYTF. The CDR3 region has the DNA TGTGCCATGACAGGGTTTGATAACTATGGCTACACCTTC.

This clonotype occurred many times. The chain links TRBV7-9 to TRBJ1-5, with TRBD1 identical over 7 bases. V dropped 1 base and J dropped 1; count of bases not matched to a gene: 7. From germline, CDR1 is SEHNR and CDR2 FQNEAQ (reference sequence). The CDR3 runs 17 residues. CDR3 coding DNA: TGTGCCAGCAGCTTAGGGACAGGTGCGGGAAGCAATCAGCCCCAGCATTTT. It translates to CASSLGTGAGSNQPQHF.

This clonotype came up a few times. The V gene is TRBV7-2, the J gene TRBJ1-5; TRBD1 matches at 8 bases. The V segment lost 5 bases and the J segment 3 bases; nucleotides outside the gene matches: 6. This CDR3 region has 15 residues. CDR1 is SGHTA, CDR2 FQGNSA, per germline. The CDR3 DNA sequence: TGTGCCAGCAGCCTGACAGGGGCCGACAATCAGCCCCAGCATTTT. Translated: CASSLTGADNQPQHF.

The rearrangement uses TRBV7-9 and TRBJ2-7, with D possibly TRBD1 on 6 matching bases. The V end was cut by 1 base, the J end by 5 bases, with 12 bases between. In germline, CDR1 is SEHNR, CDR2 FQNEAQ (reference sequence). This CDR3 has 14 residues. CDR3 DNA sequence: TGTGCCAGCAGCTTAGGGGACAAGCCCCACGAGCAGTACTTC. It specifies CASSLGDKPHEQYF.